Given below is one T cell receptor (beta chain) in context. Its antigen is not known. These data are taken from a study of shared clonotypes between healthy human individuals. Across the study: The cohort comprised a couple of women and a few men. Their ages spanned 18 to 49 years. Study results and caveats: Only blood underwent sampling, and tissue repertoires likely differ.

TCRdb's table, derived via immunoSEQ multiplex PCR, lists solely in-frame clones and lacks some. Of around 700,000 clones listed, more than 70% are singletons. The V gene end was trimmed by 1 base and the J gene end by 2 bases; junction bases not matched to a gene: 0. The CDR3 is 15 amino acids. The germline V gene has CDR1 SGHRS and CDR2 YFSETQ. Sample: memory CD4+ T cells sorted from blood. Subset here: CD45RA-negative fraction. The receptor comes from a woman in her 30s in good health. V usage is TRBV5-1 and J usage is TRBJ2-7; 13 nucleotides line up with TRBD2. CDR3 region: CASSLTSGRAYEQYF. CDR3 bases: TGCGCCAGCAGCTTGACTAGCGGGAGGGCCTACGAGCAGTACTTC.